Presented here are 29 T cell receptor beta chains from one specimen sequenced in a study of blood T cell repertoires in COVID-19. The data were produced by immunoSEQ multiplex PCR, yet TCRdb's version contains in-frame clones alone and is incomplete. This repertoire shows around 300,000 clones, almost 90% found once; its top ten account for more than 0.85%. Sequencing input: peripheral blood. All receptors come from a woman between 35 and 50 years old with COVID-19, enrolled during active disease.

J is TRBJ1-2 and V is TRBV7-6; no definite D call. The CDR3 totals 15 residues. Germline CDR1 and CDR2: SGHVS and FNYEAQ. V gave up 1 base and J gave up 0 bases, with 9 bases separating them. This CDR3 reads CASSLVAGSNYGYTF. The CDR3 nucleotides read TGTGCCAGCAGCTTAGTGGCAGGTTCTAACTATGGCTACACCTTC.

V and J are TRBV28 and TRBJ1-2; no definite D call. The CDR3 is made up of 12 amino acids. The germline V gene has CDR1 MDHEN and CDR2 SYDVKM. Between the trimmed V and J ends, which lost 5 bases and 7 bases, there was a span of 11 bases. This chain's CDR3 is CASSLDGFGYTF. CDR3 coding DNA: TGTGCCAGCAGTCTAGACGGATTTGGCTACACCTTC.

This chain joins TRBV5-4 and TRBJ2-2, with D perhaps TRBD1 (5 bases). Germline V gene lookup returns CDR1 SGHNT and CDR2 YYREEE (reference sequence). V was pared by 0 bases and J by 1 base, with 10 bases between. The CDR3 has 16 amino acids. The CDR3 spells CASSLGTFMNTGELFF. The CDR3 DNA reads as TGTGCCAGCAGCTTGGGGACATTCATGAACACCGGGGAGCTGTTTTTT.

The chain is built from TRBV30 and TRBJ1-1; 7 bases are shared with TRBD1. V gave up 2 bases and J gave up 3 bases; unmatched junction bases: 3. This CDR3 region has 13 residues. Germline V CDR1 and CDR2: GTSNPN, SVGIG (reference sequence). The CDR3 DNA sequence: TGTGCCTGGAGTTCGACAGGGTACACTGAAGCTTTCTTT. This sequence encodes CAWSSTGYTEAFF.

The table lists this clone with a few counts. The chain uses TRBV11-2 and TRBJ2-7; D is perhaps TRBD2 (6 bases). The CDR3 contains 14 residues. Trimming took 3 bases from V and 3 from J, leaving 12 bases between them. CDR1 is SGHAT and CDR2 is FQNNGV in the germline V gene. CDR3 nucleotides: TGTGCCAGCAGCTTGACCGGGAGTGACTACGAGCAGTACTTC. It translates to CASSLTGSDYEQYF.

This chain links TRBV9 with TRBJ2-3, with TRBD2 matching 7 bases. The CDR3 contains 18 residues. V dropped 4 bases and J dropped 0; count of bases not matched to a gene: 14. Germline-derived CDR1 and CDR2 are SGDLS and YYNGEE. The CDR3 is CASSPRIFAGLSTDTQYF. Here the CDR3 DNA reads TGTGCCAGCAGCCCCCGTATCTTTGCGGGACTAAGCACAGATACGCAGTATTTT.

In nucleotides, the CDR3 is TGTGCCTGGAGTGTAACGGGGTGGAGCAATCAGCCCCAGCATTTT. Translating it yields CAWSVTGWSNQPQHF. The rearrangement uses TRBV30 and TRBJ1-5; D is uncertain. Germline V lookup: CDR1 GTSNPN, CDR2 SVGIG (reference sequence). The CDR3 has 15 amino acids. V was cut by 0 bases and J by 1 base, with 10 bases left in between.

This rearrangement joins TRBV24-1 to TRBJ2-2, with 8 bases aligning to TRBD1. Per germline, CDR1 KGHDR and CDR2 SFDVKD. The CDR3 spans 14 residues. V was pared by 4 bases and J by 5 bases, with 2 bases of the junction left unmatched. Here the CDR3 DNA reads TGTGCCACCAGTGACAGGGGGCAAACCGGGGAGCTGTTTTTT. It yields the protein CATSDRGQTGELFF.

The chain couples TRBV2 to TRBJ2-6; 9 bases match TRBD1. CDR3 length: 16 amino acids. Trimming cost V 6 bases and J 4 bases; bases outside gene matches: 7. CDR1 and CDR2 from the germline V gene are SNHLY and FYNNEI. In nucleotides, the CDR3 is TGTGCCAGCAGGTCCGGGACAGGGACCGGGGCCAACGTCCTGACTTTC. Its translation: CASRSGTGTGANVLTF.

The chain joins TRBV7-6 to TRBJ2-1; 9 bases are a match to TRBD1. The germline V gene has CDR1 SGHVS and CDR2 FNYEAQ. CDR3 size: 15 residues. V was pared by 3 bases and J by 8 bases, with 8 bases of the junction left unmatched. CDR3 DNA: TGTGCCAGCAGCTTGCGGGACAGGGATTACCATGAGCAGTTCTTC. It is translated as CASSLRDRDYHEQFF.

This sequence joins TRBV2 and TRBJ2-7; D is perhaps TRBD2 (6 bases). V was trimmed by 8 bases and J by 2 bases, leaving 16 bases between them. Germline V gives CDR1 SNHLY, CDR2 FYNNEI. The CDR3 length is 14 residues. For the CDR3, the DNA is TGTGCCAGCGCCTCACCGGAGGGTACCTACGAGCAGTACTTC. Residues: CASASPEGTYEQYF.

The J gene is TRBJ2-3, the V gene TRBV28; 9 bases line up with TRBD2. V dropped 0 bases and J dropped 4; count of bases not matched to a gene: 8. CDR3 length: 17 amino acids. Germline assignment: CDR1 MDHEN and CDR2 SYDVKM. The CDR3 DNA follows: TGTGCCAGCAGTTTATGGGGTAGCGGGGGAGAGTCAGATACGCAGTATTTT. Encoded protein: CASSLWGSGGESDTQYF.

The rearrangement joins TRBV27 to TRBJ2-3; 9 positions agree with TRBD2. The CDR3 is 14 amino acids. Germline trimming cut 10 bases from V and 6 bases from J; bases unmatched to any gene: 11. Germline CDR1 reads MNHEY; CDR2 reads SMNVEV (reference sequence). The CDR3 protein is CATTPGLAADTQYF. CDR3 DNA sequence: TGTGCCACCACTCCGGGACTAGCAGCTGATACGCAGTATTTT.

The CDR3 region is CASSLARGVHEQYF. In DNA form, the CDR3 reads TGTGCCAGCAGTTTAGCCAGGGGCGTCCACGAGCAGTACTTC. V usage is TRBV27 and J usage is TRBJ2-7; a weak D match, TRBD1 (6 bases). This CDR3 is 14 amino acids long. V was clipped by 2 bases and J by 5 bases, with 13 bases between them. The germline V gene has CDR1 MNHEY and CDR2 SMNVEV (reference sequence).

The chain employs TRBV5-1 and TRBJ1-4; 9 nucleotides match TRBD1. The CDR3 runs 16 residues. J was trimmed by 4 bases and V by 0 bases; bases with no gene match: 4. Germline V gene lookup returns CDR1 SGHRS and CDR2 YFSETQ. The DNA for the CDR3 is TGCGCCAGCAGCTTGGCTACAGGGGGCCTTAATGAAAAACTGTTTTTT. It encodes CASSLATGGLNEKLFF. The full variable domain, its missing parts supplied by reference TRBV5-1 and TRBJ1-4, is KAGVTQTPRYLIKTRGQQVTLSCSPISGHRSVSWYQQTPGQGLQFLFEYFSETQRNKGNFPGRFSGRQFSNSRSEMNVSTLELGDSALYLCASSLATGGLNEKLFFGSGTQLSVL.

The CDR3 bases are TGTGCCAGCAGCTCCGGGACTAGCGGGGGCGCGGAGACCCAGTACTTC. Translating gives CASSSGTSGGAETQYF. The chain combines TRBV7-2 with TRBJ2-5; 14 nucleotides align to TRBD2. With V trimmed by 4 bases and J by 5 bases, 6 bases remained unmatched. CDR3 length: 16 amino acids. CDR1 SGHTA and CDR2 FQGNSA come from the germline V gene.

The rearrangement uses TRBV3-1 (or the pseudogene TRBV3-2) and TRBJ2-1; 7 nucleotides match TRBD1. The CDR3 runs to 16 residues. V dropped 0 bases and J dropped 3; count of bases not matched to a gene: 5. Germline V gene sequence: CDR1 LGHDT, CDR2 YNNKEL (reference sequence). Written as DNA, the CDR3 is TGTGCCAGCAGCCAAGATCGACAGGGAGACTACAATGAGCAGTTCTTC. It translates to CASSQDRQGDYNEQFF.

For the CDR3, the DNA is TGTGCCAGCATGGGGACAGGGATCGATCAGCCCCAGCATTTT. Amino acids: CASMGTGIDQPQHF. The genes are TRBV21-1 and TRBJ1-5; no DNA check was done on the table's D call, TRBD1. TRBV21-1 is classified as a pseudogene. The CDR3 is 14 amino acids.

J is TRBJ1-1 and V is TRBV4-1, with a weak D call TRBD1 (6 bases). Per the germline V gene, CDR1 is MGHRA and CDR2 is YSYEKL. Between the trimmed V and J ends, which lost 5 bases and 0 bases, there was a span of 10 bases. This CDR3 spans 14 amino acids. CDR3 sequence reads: CASSAGEMNTEAFF. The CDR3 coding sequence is TGCGCCAGCAGCGCAGGGGAGATGAACACTGAAGCTTTCTTT.

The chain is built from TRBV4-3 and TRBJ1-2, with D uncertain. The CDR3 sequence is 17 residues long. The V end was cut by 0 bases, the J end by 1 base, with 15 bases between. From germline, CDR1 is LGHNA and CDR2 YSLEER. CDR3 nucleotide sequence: TGCGCCAGCAGCCAAGATGGCGGAATAGGCGATAACTATGGCTACACCTTC. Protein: CASSQDGGIGDNYGYTF.

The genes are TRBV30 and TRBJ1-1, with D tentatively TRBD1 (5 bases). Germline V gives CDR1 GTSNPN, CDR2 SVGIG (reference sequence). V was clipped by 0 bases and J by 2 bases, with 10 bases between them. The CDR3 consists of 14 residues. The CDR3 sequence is CAWSVSRVNTEAFF. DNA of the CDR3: TGTGCCTGGAGTGTTTCCAGGGTCAACACTGAAGCTTTCTTT.

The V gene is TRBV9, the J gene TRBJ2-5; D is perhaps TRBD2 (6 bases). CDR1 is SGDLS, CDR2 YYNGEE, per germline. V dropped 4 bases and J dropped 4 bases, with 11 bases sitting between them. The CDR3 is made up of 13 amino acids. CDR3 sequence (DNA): TGTGCCAGCAGCCGACTAGTGGGAGAGACCCAGTACTTC. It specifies CASSRLVGETQYF.

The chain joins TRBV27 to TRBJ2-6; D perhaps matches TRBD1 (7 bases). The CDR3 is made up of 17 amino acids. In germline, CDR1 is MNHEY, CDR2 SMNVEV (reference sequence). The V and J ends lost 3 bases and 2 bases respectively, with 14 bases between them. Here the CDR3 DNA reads TGTGCCAGCAGTTTTGTACAGGGGAGGACTGGGGCCAACGTCCTGACTTTC. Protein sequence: CASSFVQGRTGANVLTF. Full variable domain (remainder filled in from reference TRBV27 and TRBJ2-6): EAQVTQNPRYLITVTGKKLTVTCSQNMNHEYMSWYRQDPGLGLRQIYYSMNVEVTDKGDVPEGYKVSRKEKRNFPLILESPSPNQTSLYFCASSFVQGRTGANVLTFGAGSRLTVL.

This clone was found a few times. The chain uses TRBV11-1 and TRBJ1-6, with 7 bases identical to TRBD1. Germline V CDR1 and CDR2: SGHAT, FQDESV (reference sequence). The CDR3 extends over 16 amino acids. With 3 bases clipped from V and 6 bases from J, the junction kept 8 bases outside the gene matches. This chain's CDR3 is CASSFLMTGPNSPLHF. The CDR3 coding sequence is TGTGCCAGCAGCTTCCTGATGACAGGGCCTAATTCACCCCTCCACTTT.

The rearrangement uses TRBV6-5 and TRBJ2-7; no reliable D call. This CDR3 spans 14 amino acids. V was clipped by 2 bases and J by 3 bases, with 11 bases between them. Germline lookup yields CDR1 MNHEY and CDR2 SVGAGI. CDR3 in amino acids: CASSYRGRRYEQYF. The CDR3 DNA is TGTGCCAGCAGTTACCGTGGCAGGCGCTACGAGCAGTACTTC.

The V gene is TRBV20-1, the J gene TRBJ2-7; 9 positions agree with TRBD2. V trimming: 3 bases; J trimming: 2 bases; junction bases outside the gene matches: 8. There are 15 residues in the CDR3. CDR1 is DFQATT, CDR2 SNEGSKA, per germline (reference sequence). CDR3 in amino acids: CSASDSGGLTYEQYF. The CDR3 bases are TGCAGTGCTAGTGATAGCGGGGGCCTTACCTACGAGCAGTACTTC.

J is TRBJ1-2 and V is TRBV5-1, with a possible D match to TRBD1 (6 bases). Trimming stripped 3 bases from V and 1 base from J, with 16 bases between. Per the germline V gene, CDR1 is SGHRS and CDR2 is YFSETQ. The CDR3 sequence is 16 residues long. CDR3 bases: TGCGCCAGCAGCTCTGATTCTAGGGGGTTTAACTATGGCTACACCTTC. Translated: CASSSDSRGFNYGYTF.

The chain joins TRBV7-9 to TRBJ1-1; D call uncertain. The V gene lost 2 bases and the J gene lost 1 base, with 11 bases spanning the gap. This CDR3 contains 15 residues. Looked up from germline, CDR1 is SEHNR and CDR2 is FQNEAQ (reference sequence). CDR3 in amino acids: CASSLRASGNTEAFF. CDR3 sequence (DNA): TGTGCCAGCAGCTTACGAGCGTCCGGGAACACTGAAGCTTTCTTT. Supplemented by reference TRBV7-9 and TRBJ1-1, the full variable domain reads DTGVSQNPRHKITKRGQNVTFRCDPISEHNRLYWYRQTLGQGPEFLTYFQNEAQLEKSRLLSDRFSAERPKGSFSTLEIQRTEQGDSAMYLCASSLRASGNTEAFFGQGTRLTVV.

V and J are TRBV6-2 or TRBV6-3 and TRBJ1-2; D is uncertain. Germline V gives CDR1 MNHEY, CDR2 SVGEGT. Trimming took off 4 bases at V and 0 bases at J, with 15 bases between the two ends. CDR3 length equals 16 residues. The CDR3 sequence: CASSSPRLGANYGYTF. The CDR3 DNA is TGTGCCAGCAGTTCCCCCCGATTGGGAGCTAACTATGGCTACACCTTC.